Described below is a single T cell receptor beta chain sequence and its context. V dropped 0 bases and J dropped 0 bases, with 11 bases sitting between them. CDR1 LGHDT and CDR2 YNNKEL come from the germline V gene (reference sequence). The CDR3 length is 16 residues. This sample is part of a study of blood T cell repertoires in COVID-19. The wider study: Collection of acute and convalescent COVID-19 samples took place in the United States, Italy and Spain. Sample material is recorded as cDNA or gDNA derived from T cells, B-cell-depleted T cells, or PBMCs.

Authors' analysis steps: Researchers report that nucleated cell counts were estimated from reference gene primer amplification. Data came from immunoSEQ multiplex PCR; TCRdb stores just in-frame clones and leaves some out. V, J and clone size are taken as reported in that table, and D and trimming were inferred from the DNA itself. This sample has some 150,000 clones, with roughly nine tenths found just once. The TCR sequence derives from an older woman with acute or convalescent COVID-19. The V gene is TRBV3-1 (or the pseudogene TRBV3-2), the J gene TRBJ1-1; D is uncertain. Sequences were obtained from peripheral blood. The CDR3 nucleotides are TGTGCCAGCAGCCAAGAAGAGGAGCTTATGAACACTGAAGCTTTCTTT. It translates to CASSQEEELMNTEAFF.